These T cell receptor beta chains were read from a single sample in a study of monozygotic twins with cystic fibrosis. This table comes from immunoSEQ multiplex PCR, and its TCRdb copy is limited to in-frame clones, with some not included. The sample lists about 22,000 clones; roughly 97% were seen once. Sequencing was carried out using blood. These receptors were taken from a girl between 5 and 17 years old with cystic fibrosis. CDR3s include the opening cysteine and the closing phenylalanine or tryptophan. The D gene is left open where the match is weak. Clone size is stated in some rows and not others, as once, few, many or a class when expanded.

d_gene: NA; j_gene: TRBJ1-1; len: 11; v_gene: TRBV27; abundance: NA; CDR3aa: CARVRGTEAFF; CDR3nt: TGTGCCAGGGTGCGGGGCACTGAAGCTTTCTTT
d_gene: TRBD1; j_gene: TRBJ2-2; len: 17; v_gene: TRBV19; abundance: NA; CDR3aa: CASSIVLGTGLTGELFF; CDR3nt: TGTGCCAGTAGTATAGTACTTGGGACAGGCCTAACTGGGGAGCTGTTTTTT
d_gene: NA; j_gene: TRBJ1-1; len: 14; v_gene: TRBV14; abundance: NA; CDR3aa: CASSQYKLNTEAFF; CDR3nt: TGTGCCAGCAGCCAATATAAACTGAACACTGAAGCTTTCTTT
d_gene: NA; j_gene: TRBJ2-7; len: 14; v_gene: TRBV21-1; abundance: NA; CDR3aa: CASKDRVPLYEQYF; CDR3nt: TGTGCCAGCAAGGACAGAGTCCCTCTCTACGAGCAGTACTTC
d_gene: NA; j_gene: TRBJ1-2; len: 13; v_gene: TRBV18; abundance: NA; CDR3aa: CASSSGPVGGYTF; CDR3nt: TGTGCCAGCTCATCAGGACCCGTGGGTGGCTACACCTTC
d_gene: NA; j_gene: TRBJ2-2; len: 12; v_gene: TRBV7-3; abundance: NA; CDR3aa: CASSSGTGELFF; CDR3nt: TGTGCCAGCAGCTCCGGAACCGGGGAGCTGTTTTTT
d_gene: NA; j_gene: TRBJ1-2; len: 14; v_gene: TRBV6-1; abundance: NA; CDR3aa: CASSGRGANYGYTF; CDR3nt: TGTGCCAGCAGTGGACGGGGCGCTAACTATGGCTACACCTTC
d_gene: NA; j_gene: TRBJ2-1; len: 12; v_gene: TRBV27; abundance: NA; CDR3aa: CASSLGLYEQFF; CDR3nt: TGTGCCAGCAGTTTAGGGCTATATGAGCAGTTCTTC
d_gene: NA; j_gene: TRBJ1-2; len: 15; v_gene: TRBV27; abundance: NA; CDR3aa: CASSINLGTNYGYTF; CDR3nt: TGTGCCAGCAGTATCAACCTCGGGACCAACTATGGCTACACCTTC
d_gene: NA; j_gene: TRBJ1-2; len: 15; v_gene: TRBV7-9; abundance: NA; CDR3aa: CASSPTQGSNYGYTF; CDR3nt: TGTGCCAGCAGCCCTACTCAGGGGTCCAACTATGGCTACACCTTC
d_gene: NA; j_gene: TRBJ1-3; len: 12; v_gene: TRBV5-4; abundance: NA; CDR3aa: CASSFPGNTIYF; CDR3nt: TGTGCCAGCAGCTTTCCAGGAAACACCATATATTTT
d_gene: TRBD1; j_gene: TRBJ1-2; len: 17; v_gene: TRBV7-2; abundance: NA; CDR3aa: CASSLAGGTGVSDGYTF; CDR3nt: TGTGCCAGCAGCTTAGCGGGAGGGACAGGGGTATCGGATGGCTACACCTTC
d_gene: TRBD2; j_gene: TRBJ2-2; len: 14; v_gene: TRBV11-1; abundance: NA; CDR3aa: CASNGLAGTGELFF; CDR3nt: TGTGCCAGCAACGGACTAGCGGGCACCGGGGAGCTGTTTTTT
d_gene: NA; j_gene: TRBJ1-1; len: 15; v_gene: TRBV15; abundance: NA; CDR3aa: CATSKTGPVGTEAFF; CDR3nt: TGTGCCACCAGCAAAACAGGGCCTGTTGGCACTGAAGCTTTCTTT
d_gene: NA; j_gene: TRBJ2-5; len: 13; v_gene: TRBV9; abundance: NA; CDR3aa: CASSVGLKETQYF; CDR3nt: TGTGCCAGCAGCGTAGGGCTAAAAGAGACCCAGTACTTC
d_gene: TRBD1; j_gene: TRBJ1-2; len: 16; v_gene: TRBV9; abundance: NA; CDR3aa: CASSGPPGQGNYGYTF; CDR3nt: TGTGCCAGCAGCGGGCCCCCGGGACAGGGAAACTATGGCTACACCTTC
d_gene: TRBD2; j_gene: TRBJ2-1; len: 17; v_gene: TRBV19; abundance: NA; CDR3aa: CASSPLSGRGSYNEQFF; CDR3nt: TGTGCCAGTAGCCCCCTTAGCGGGAGGGGCTCCTACAATGAGCAGTTCTTC
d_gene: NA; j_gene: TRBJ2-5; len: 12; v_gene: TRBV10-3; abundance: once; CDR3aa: CATGRGKETQYF; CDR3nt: TGTGCCACCGGACGGGGAAAAGAGACCCAGTACTTC
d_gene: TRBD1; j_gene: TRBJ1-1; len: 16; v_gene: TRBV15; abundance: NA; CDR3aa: CATSRAGGTGNTEAFF; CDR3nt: TGTGCCACCAGCAGAGCTGGCGGGACAGGGAACACTGAAGCTTTCTTT
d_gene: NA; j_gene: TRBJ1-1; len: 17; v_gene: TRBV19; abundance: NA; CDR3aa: CASSSPPSAAPNTEAFF; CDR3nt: TGTGCCAGTAGTAGCCCCCCGTCGGCAGCCCCGAACACTGAAGCTTTCTTT
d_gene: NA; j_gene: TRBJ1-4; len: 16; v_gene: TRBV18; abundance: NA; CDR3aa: CASSLTRSTTNEKLFF; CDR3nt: TGTGCCAGCTCGCTGACAAGAAGCACAACTAATGAAAAACTGTTTTTT
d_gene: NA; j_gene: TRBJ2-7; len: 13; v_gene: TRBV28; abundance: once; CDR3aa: CASSPESRWEQYF; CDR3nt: TGTGCCAGCAGTCCCGAATCTCGCTGGGAGCAGTACTTC
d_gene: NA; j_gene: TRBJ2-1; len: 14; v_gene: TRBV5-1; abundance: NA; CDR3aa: CASYPQGGGNEQFF; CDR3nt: TGCGCCAGCTATCCACAGGGTGGTGGGAATGAGCAGTTCTTC
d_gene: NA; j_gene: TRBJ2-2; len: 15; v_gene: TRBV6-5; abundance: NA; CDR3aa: CASSTTDHLGGELFF; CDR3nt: TGTGCCAGCAGTACCACGGACCACCTAGGCGGGGAGCTGTTTTTT
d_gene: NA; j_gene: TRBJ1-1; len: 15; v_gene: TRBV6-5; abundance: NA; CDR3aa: CASRSLRGVNTEAFF; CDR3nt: TGTGCCAGCAGGTCCCTGAGAGGCGTGAACACTGAAGCTTTCTTT
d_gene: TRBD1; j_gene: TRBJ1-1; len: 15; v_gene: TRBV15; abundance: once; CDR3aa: CATSRAGTGDTEAFF; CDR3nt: TGTGCCACCAGCAGGGCCGGGACAGGGGACACTGAAGCTTTCTTT
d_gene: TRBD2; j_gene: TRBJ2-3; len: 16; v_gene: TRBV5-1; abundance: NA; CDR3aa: CASSLLAGEMTDTQYF; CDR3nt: TGCGCCAGCAGCTTATTAGCGGGAGAGATGACAGATACGCAGTATTTT
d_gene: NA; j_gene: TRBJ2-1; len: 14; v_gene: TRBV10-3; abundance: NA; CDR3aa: CAIRARGISNEQFF; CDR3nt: TGTGCCATCAGGGCCCGGGGGATCAGCAATGAGCAGTTCTTC
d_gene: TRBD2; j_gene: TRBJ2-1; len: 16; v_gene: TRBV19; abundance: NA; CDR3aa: CASSILSGGLVNEQFF; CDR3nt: TGTGCCAGTAGTATTTTGTCGGGAGGGCTGGTAAATGAGCAGTTCTTC
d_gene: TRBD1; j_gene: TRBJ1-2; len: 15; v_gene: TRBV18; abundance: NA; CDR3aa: CASLLRTGDNYGYTF; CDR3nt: TGTGCCAGCTTACTTCGGACAGGGGACAACTATGGCTACACCTTC
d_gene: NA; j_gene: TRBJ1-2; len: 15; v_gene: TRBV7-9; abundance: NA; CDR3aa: CASQGAAPFGYGYTF; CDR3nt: TGTGCCAGCCAAGGGGCAGCTCCATTTGGCTATGGCTACACCTTC
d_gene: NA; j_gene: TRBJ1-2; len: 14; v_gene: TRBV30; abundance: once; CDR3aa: CAWSGGAANYGYTF; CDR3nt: TGTGCCTGGAGTGGGGGAGCGGCCAACTATGGCTACACCTTC
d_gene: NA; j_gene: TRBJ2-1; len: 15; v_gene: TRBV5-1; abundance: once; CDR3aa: CASGRDSRAYNEQFF; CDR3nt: TGCGCCAGCGGAAGGGATTCTCGTGCCTACAATGAGCAGTTCTTC
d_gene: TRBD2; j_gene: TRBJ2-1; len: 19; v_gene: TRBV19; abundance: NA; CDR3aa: CASSMDRTSGRESYNEQFF; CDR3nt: TGTGCCAGTAGTATGGATAGGACTAGCGGGAGAGAATCCTACAATGAGCAGTTCTTC